A selection of T cell receptor beta chains follows, all from one sample in a study of blood T cell repertoires in COVID-19. Here immunoSEQ multiplex PCR was the method, and the copy in TCRdb shows in-frame clones only, minus some. The sample holds 250,000 to 300,000 clones, approximately 90% seen once. Sequencing input: peripheral blood. Source of these receptors: a woman aged 55-69 years with acute or convalescent COVID-19. The CDR3 runs from the conserved cysteine through the conserved F or W. The D gene is left open where the match is weak. The listing skips clone size in some rows; elsewhere it reads once, few, many or a size class.

size	V	D	J	CDR3	DNA
NA	TRBV19	NA	TRBJ2-3	CASSIERSRDTQYF	TGTGCCAGTAGTATAGAGCGGTCGCGGGATACGCAGTATTTT
NA	TRBV25-1	TRBD2	TRBJ2-2	CASSEGGGRTGELFF	TGTGCCAGCAGTGAGGGGGGCGGGAGGACCGGGGAGCTGTTTTTT
NA	TRBV4-2	NA	TRBJ2-2	CASSQDRDPGELFF	TGTGCCAGCAGCCAAGACAGGGATCCCGGGGAGCTGTTTTTT
NA	TRBV28	NA	TRBJ1-6	CASSLLARQPNSPLHF	TGTGCCAGCAGTTTATTAGCCCGACAGCCGAATTCACCCCTCCACTTT
NA	TRBV4-3	TRBD1	TRBJ1-2	CASSQGQGRGAIGYTF	TGCGCCAGCAGCCAAGGACAGGGGAGAGGAGCTATTGGCTACACCTTC
NA	TRBV13	NA	TRBJ1-4	CASSLGLGKLFF	TGTGCCAGCAGCTTAGGCCTCGGAAAACTGTTTTTT
NA	TRBV12-1	NA	TRBJ2-7	CASSAFLWDWAKEQYF	TGTGCCAGCAGCGCCTTTTTGTGGGACTGGGCTAAGGAGCAGTACTTC
NA	TRBV5-4	NA	TRBJ1-5	CASRTDNQPQHF	TGTGCCAGCAGGACAGACAATCAGCCCCAGCATTTT
NA	TRBV3-1/TRBV3-2	TRBD1	TRBJ2-7	CASSQAMWDRENYEQYF	TGTGCCAGCAGCCAAGCTATGTGGGACAGGGAGAACTACGAGCAGTACTTC
NA	TRBV19	NA	TRBJ2-1	CASSIVAVSYNEQFF	TGTGCCAGTAGTATAGTAGCGGTTTCCTACAATGAGCAGTTCTTC
NA	TRBV7-9	NA	TRBJ2-2	CASRDGIGQGMAGELFF	TGTGCCAGCAGGGATGGAATAGGGCAGGGGATGGCCGGGGAGCTGTTTTTT
NA	TRBV13	NA	TRBJ2-5	CASSWRGPQETQYF	TGTGCCAGCTCCTGGAGGGGTCCGCAAGAGACCCAGTACTTC
NA	TRBV28	TRBD1	TRBJ2-5	CASSFSGQGEIETQYF	TGTGCCAGCAGTTTCTCGGGACAGGGGGAAATAGAGACCCAGTACTTC
once	TRBV3-1/TRBV3-2	TRBD1	TRBJ1-2	CASSQWRDRLVLTF	TGTGCCAGCAGCCAATGGCGGGACAGGTTGGTCTTAACCTTC
NA	TRBV18	NA	TRBJ1-3	CASSPGRTTEGNTIYF	TGTGCCAGCTCACCCGGACGGACGACAGAAGGAAACACCATATATTTT
NA	TRBV21-1	NA	TRBJ2-1	CASSARTSGFYNEQFF	TGTGCCAGCAGCGCGCGGACTAGCGGATTTTACAATGAGCAGTTCTTC
NA	TRBV19	NA	TRBJ2-5	CASSTSWREGQETQYF	TGTGCCAGTAGTACCTCGTGGAGGGAAGGCCAAGAGACCCAGTACTTC
NA	TRBV7-6	NA	TRBJ1-1	CASSPASWTVKPEAFF	TGTGCCAGCAGCCCAGCCTCCTGGACAGTGAAGCCTGAAGCTTTCTTT
NA	TRBV3-1/TRBV3-2	NA	TRBJ2-2	CASSQLVGVGLFF	TGTGCCAGCAGCCAATTGGTGGGAGTAGGGCTGTTTTTT
NA	TRBV7-2	NA	TRBJ2-2	CASSLESAGELFF	TGTGCCAGCAGCTTAGAAAGCGCCGGGGAGCTGTTTTTT
few	TRBV6-5	NA	TRBJ1-1	CASSYGDTPEAFF	TGTGCCAGCAGTTACGGGGACACCCCCGAAGCTTTCTTT
NA	TRBV15	NA	TRBJ1-2	CATSRAGYGYTF	TGTGCCACCAGCAGAGCGGGCTATGGCTACACCTTC
NA	TRBV9	TRBD1	TRBJ2-7	CASSVEGAGEQYF	TGTGCCAGCAGCGTAGAGGGGGCAGGGGAGCAGTACTTC
NA	TRBV15	TRBD2	TRBJ2-7	CATSRATSGITYEQYF	TGTGCCACCAGCAGAGCAACTAGCGGGATTACCTACGAGCAGTACTTC
NA	TRBV7-2	NA	TRBJ2-5	CASSVNSGIQETQYF	TGTGCCAGCAGCGTAAACTCAGGGATCCAAGAGACCCAGTACTTC
once	TRBV30	NA	TRBJ2-7	CAWNNRAYEQYF	TGTGCCTGGAATAACAGAGCCTACGAGCAGTACTTC
NA	TRBV27	NA	TRBJ1-1	CASSPPLGWGNTEAFF	TGTGCCAGCAGTCCTCCTCTTGGTTGGGGCAACACTGAAGCTTTCTTT
NA	TRBV10-3	TRBD2	TRBJ2-2	CAISGGREHTGELFF	TGTGCCATCAGTGGAGGGCGGGAGCACACCGGGGAGCTGTTTTTT
few	TRBV19	NA	TRBJ1-1	CASRARGGDNTEAFF	TGTGCCAGTAGGGCCCGGGGGGGTGACAACACTGAAGCTTTCTTT
NA	TRBV6-5	TRBD2	TRBJ2-5	CASGLAVETQYF	TGTGCCAGCGGCCTAGCGGTAGAGACCCAGTACTTC
once	TRBV7-9	NA	TRBJ2-1	CASRSRSVYNEQFF	TGTGCCAGCAGGTCTAGGAGCGTCTACAATGAGCAGTTCTTC
NA	TRBV11-2	TRBD1	TRBJ2-1	CASSLLTGTYNEQFF	TGTGCCAGCAGCTTACTGACAGGGACCTACAATGAGCAGTTCTTC
NA	TRBV7-3	TRBD2	TRBJ2-1	CASSLGLAGAREQFF	TGTGCCAGCAGCTTGGGACTAGCGGGAGCCCGCGAGCAGTTCTTC
NA	TRBV6-4	NA	TRBJ1-6	CASSSGTSSSPLHF	TGTGCCAGCAGTTCCGGGACATCGAGTTCACCCCTCCACTTT
NA	TRBV9	TRBD2	TRBJ2-5	CASSVGASGRARETQYF	TGTGCCAGCAGCGTAGGGGCTAGCGGGAGGGCCAGAGAGACCCAGTACTTC
NA	TRBV6-4	NA	TRBJ1-6	CASSGTDNSPLHF	TGTGCCAGCAGCGGGACTGATAATTCACCCCTCCACTTT
NA	TRBV7-2	TRBD2	TRBJ2-2	CASSSPGRAGVTGELFF	TGTGCCAGCAGCTCCCCGGGGAGAGCGGGGGTCACCGGGGAGCTGTTTTTT
NA	TRBV27	TRBD1	TRBJ1-2	CASSSRDRVNYGYTF	TGTGCCAGCAGTTCAAGGGACAGGGTTAACTATGGCTACACCTTC
NA	TRBV11-2	TRBD2	TRBJ2-7	CASSLEAAGGPYEQYF	TGTGCCAGCAGCTTAGAGGCAGCGGGAGGGCCGTACGAGCAGTACTTC
NA	TRBV7-2	NA	TRBJ1-2	CASSPQGTNYGYTF	TGTGCCAGCAGCCCACAGGGAACTAACTATGGCTACACCTTC
NA	TRBV2	TRBD2	TRBJ2-1	CASSETSGGNNEQFF	TGTGCCAGCAGCGAGACTAGCGGGGGAAACAATGAGCAGTTCTTC
NA	TRBV28	TRBD1	TRBJ1-5	CASSPTGNNQPQHF	TGTGCCAGCAGCCCGACAGGGAACAATCAGCCCCAGCATTTT
NA	TRBV30	TRBD1	TRBJ1-4	CAWSVGDRGVEKLFF	TGTGCCTGGAGTGTGGGAGACAGGGGGGTGGAAAAACTGTTTTTT
once	TRBV9	NA	TRBJ1-4	CASSVASGVNEKLFF	TGTGCCAGCAGCGTAGCTTCTGGAGTTAATGAAAAACTGTTTTTT
NA	TRBV4-1	TRBD2	TRBJ2-7	CASSQESPLAGTYEQYF	TGCGCCAGCAGCCAAGAAAGTCCCCTAGCGGGAACCTACGAGCAGTACTTC
NA	TRBV12-3/TRBV12-4	NA	TRBJ2-1	CASSSSGAGEQFF	TGTGCCAGCAGTTCCTCCGGCGCGGGGGAGCAGTTCTTC
NA	TRBV6-5	TRBD1	TRBJ2-5	CASSYRQGGETQYF	TGTGCCAGCAGTTATAGACAGGGCGGAGAGACCCAGTACTTC
NA	TRBV6-2/TRBV6-3	TRBD2	TRBJ2-1	CASSYKRGGYNEQFF	TGTGCCAGCAGTTACAAGCGGGGGGGTTACAATGAGCAGTTCTTC
NA	TRBV18	TRBD1	TRBJ1-5	CASSKTGGGQPQHF	TGTGCCAGCTCGAAGACAGGGGGCGGACAGCCCCAGCATTTT
NA	TRBV27	NA	TRBJ2-7	CASSLSLRGSSTYEQYF	TGTGCCAGCAGTTTATCCCTTCGGGGGAGCTCAACCTACGAGCAGTACTTC
NA	TRBV5-6	NA	TRBJ2-3	CASSLARADTQYF	TGTGCCAGCAGCTTGGCCCGGGCAGATACGCAGTATTTT
NA	TRBV6-5	NA	TRBJ1-1	CASTPRGNTEAFF	TGTGCCAGCACCCCCCGGGGAAACACTGAAGCTTTCTTT
NA	TRBV11-1	NA	TRBJ2-7	CASSRRRAPYEQYF	TGTGCCAGCAGCCGGCGGAGGGCCCCCTACGAGCAGTACTTC
NA	TRBV24-1	NA	TRBJ1-6	CATSEPQQHSPLHF	TGTGCCACCAGTGAACCACAACAGCATTCACCCCTCCACTTT
NA	TRBV13	TRBD1	TRBJ1-4	CASSEGQGGLEKLFF	TGTGCCAGCAGCGAAGGACAGGGTGGTTTAGAAAAACTGTTTTTT
few	TRBV19	NA	TRBJ2-1	CASSALVANEQFF	TGTGCCAGTAGTGCCCTAGTTGCGAATGAGCAGTTCTTC
NA	TRBV15	NA	TRBJ2-3	CATSRDPVDTQYF	TGTGCCACCAGCAGAGATCCCGTAGATACGCAGTATTTT
NA	TRBV29-1	TRBD1	TRBJ1-6	CSVRQGTDSPLHF	TGCAGCGTCAGACAGGGAACGGATTCACCCCTCCACTTT
NA	TRBV29-1	TRBD1	TRBJ1-1	CSHIGGQGRNTEAFF	TGCAGCCATATAGGGGGACAGGGGAGAAACACTGAAGCTTTCTTT